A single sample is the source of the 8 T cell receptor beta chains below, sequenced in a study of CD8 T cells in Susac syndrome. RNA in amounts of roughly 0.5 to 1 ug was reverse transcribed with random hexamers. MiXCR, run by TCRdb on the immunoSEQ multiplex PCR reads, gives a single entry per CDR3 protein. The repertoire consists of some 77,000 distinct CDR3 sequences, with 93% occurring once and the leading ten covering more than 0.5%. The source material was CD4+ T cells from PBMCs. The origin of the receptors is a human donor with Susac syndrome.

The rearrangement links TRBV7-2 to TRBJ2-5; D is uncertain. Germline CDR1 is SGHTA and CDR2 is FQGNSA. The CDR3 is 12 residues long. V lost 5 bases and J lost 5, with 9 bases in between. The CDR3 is CASSPSLETQYF. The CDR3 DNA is TGTGCCAGCAGCCCAAGTTTGGAGACCCAGTACTTC.

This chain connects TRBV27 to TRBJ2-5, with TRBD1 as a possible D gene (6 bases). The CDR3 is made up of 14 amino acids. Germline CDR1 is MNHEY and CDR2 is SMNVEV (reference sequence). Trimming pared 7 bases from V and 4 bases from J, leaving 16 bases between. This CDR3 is CASKPLGGGETQYF. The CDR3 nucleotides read TGTGCCAGCAAACCCCTTGGGGGCGGAGAGACCCAGTACTTC.

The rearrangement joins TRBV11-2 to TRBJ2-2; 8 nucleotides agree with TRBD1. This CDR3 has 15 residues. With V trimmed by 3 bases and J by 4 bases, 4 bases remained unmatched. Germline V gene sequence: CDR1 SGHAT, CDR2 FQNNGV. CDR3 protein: CASSFSGGPTGELFF. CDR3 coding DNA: TGTGCCAGCAGCTTTTCAGGGGGCCCCACCGGGGAGCTGTTTTTT.

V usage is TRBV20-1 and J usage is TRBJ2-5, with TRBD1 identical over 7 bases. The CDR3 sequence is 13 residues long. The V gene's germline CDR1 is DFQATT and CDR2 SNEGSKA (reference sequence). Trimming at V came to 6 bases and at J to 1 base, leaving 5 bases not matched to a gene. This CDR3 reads CSAIGQVQETQYF. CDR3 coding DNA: TGCAGTGCCATAGGACAGGTCCAAGAGACCCAGTACTTC.

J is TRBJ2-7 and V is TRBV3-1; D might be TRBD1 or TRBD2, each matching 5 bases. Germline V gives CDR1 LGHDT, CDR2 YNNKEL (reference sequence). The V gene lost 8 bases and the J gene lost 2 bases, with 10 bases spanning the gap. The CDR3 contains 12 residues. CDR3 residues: CASGDATYEQYF. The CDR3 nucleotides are TGTGCCAGCGGGGACGCCACCTACGAGCAGTACTTC.

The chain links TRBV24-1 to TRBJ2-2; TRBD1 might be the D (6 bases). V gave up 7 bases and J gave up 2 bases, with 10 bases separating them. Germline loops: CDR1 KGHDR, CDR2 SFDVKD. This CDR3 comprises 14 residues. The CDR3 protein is CATSGTPNTGELFF. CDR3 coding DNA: TGTGCCACCAGCGGGACACCCAACACCGGGGAGCTGTTTTTT.

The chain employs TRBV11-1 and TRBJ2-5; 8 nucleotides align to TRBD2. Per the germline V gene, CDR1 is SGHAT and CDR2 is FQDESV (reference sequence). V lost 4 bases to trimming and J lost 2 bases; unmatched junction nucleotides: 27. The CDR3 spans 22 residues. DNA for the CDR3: TGTGCCAGCAGCTCCAGACCCGGACTTGGGTTAGGACTAGCAGGCGTTCAAGAGACCCAGTACTTC. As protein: CASSSRPGLGLGLAGVQETQYF.

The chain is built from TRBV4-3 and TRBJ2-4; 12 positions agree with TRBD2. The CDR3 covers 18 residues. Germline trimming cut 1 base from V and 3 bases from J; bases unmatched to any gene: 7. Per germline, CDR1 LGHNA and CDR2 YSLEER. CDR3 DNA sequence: TGCGCCAGCAGCCAAGCACTAGCGGGAGGCGGTGTCAAAAACATTCAGTACTTC. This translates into CASSQALAGGGVKNIQYF.